Described below is a single T cell receptor (beta chain) sequence and its context. The antigen is not known. Per germline, CDR1 SEHNR and CDR2 FQNEAQ (reference sequence). The ends were cut back, 9 bases at V and 3 bases at J, with 20 bases in the middle. The CDR3 length is 15 residues. The sample is drawn from a study of graft-versus-host responses after intestinal transplantation. Turning to the study itself: Once they had received anti-thymocyte globulin induction, all recipients took tacrolimus and steroids for two to three years. Overall study results and limits: Researchers found peak circulating GvH clone levels linked to early post-transplant HvG declines. Marrow from the recipient contained GvH clones, some of which had appeared first in ileum or blood.

Repertoires were generated with immunoSEQ multiplex PCR, while TCRdb's copy carries only in-frame clones and drops some. Found here are over 65,000 clones, roughly 90% of them singletons; the top ten hold 7.6%. This receptor was taken from a human donor who was the organ donor for an intestinal transplant. Material: unstimulated CD8+ T cells sorted from spleen or lymph node cells, obtained before transplant. The chain uses TRBV7-9 and TRBJ1-1; a possible D gene is TRBD1 (5 bases). CDR3 DNA sequence: TGTGCCAGTCAGACGTGGCGGGGACTTGACACTGAAGCTTTCTTT. It specifies CASQTWRGLDTEAFF.